The 31 T cell receptor beta chains reported below all come from one sample, sequenced in a study of T cell responses to AZD1222 COVID-19 vaccine. Only in-frame clones appear in the TCRdb table, and some are missing; sequencing was by immunoSEQ multiplex PCR. Here the sample spans roughly 120,000 clones, about four fifths being singletons. Source: peripheral blood, taken on day 0 of AZD1222 vaccination. The source is an adult in good health.

This clone was observed a single time. This chain connects TRBV2 to TRBJ2-1; perhaps D is TRBD1 or TRBD2 (5 bases each). The CDR3 sequence is 14 residues long. V gave up 10 bases and J gave up 5 bases, with 18 bases separating them. Germline V gene data show CDR1 as SNHLY and CDR2 as FYNNEI. The CDR3 loop reads CATSRTGADNEQFF. The DNA for the CDR3 is TGTGCCACCAGCCGGACCGGGGCCGACAATGAGCAGTTCTTC.

This chain joins TRBV7-2 and TRBJ1-6; 9 positions match TRBD1. Germline trimming cut 6 bases from V and 14 bases from J; bases unmatched to any gene: 8. The germline gives CDR1 SGHTA, CDR2 FQGNSA. The CDR3 extends over 13 amino acids. The DNA of the CDR3 is TGTGCCAGCAGTCGGAACAGGGGGCAATCCCTCCACTTT. This encodes CASSRNRGQSLHF.

The V and J genes are TRBV18 and TRBJ2-1; TRBD2 matches 10 bases. After removal of 2 bases from V and 9 bases from J, the junction contained 10 bases not matched to a gene. The CDR3 totals 16 residues. CDR1 KGHSH and CDR2 LQKENI come from the germline V gene. The CDR3 DNA follows: TGTGCCAGCTCACCAATGTCTAGCGGGAGAAGGGGTGAGCAGTTCTTC. The encoded protein is CASSPMSSGRRGEQFF.

This clone was picked up one time. V is TRBV2 and J is TRBJ2-2, with D perhaps TRBD1 (5 bases). Germline assignment: CDR1 SNHLY and CDR2 FYNNEI. The CDR3 contains 14 residues. V was clipped by 7 bases and J by 2 bases, with 11 bases between them. The CDR3 loop is CASTGQGNTGELFF. In DNA form, the CDR3 reads TGTGCCAGCACGGGCCAGGGAAACACCGGGGAGCTGTTTTTT. The complete variable domain, with remaining parts taken from reference TRBV2 and TRBJ2-2, reads EPEVTQTPSHQVTQMGQEVILRCVPISNHLYFYWYRQILGQKVEFLVSFYNNEISEKSEIFDDQFSVERPDGSNFTLKIRSTKLEDSAMYFCASTGQGNTGELFFGEGSRLTVL.

The chain links TRBV4-3 to TRBJ1-6; unclear D gene. This CDR3 has 14 amino acids. CDR1 is LGHNA, CDR2 YSLEER, per germline. The germline V and J ends were trimmed by 0 bases and 8 bases, with 8 bases remaining between them. CDR3 in amino acids: CASSQELGDSPLHF. Here the CDR3 DNA reads TGCGCCAGCAGCCAAGAGCTTGGGGATTCACCCCTCCACTTT.

This clone occurred many times. The V and J genes are TRBV5-1 and TRBJ1-6; TRBD1 might be the D (5 bases). V lost 4 bases and J 1 base, leaving 9 bases between the germline ends. Germline-derived CDR1 and CDR2 are SGHRS and YFSETQ. This CDR3 contains 15 residues. CDR3 loop: CASSTRQSYNSPLHF. CDR3 DNA sequence: TGCGCCAGCAGCACGCGACAGTCCTATAATTCACCCCTCCACTTT.

This clone was counted a single time. This rearrangement joins TRBV18 to TRBJ1-4, with D maybe TRBD1 (5 bases). Trimming cost V 2 bases and J 8 bases, with 12 bases left between them. Looked up from germline, CDR1 is KGHSH and CDR2 is LQKENI. This CDR3 region has 14 residues. CDR3: CASSPIQAREKLFF. The DNA for the CDR3 is TGTGCCAGCTCACCAATACAGGCGAGAGAAAAACTGTTTTTT.

V gene TRBV6-5 combines with J gene TRBJ1-1; D gene ambiguous. V gave up 2 bases and J gave up 7 bases, with 11 bases separating them. CDR3 length: 13 residues. In germline, CDR1 is MNHEY, CDR2 SVGAGI. CDR3 DNA sequence: TGTGCCAGCAGTTACGGGTTGGGGAGTGAAGCTTTCTTT. It encodes CASSYGLGSEAFF.

This rearrangement joins TRBV7-2 to TRBJ2-2, with D tentatively TRBD1 or TRBD2 (6 bases each). This CDR3 is 16 amino acids long. CDR1 is SGHTA, CDR2 FQGNSA, per germline. V lost 3 bases to trimming and J lost 6 bases, with 17 bases between them. CDR3 sequence reads: CASSFGGTSVPGELFF. Here the CDR3 DNA reads TGTGCCAGCAGCTTTGGCGGGACAAGTGTACCCGGGGAGCTGTTTTTT.

The chain joins TRBV5-8 to TRBJ2-7, with D perhaps matching TRBD2 (6 bases). V gave up 3 bases and J gave up 2 bases, with 15 bases separating them. Germline CDR1 reads SGHTS; CDR2 reads YDEGEE. The CDR3 runs 15 residues. CDR3 residues: CASSSPRDSTYEQYF. For the CDR3, the DNA is TGTGCCAGCAGCTCACCCAGGGACTCCACCTACGAGCAGTACTTC.

CDR3 sequence: CASSLWPPGVNEQYF. The CDR3 DNA follows: TGTGCCAGCAGTTTATGGCCGCCAGGGGTGAACGAGCAGTACTTC. The V and J genes are TRBV28 and TRBJ2-7; D may be TRBD1 (6 bases). Deletions cut 0 bases from V and 5 bases from J, with 14 bases between. This CDR3 contains 15 residues. The germline V gene encodes CDR1 MDHEN and CDR2 SYDVKM.

V is TRBV7-8 and J is TRBJ2-3; no definite D call. Germline CDR1 reads SGHVS; CDR2 reads FQNEAQ. This CDR3 has 16 amino acids. V shed 11 bases and J shed 1 base, with 22 bases lying between them. As DNA, the CDR3 is TGTGCCTATAATAAAATAGATGACGGTGGCACAGATACGCAGTATTTT. Translated: CAYNKIDDGGTDTQYF.

The rearrangement links TRBV5-7 to TRBJ1-3, with 8 bases fitting TRBD1. TRBV5-7 qualifies as an ORF whose function is uncertain. The CDR3 is 15 amino acids. V lost 5 bases, J lost 2 bases, and 6 bases stayed unmatched. The CDR3 DNA is TGTGCCAGCAGTTGGACAGGGAAGGCTGGAAACACCATATATTTT. It is translated as CASSWTGKAGNTIYF.

This clone was counted a single time. The chain couples TRBV7-2 to TRBJ1-1, with 12 bases lining up with TRBD1. This CDR3 spans 16 amino acids. With 6 bases clipped from V and 7 bases from J, the junction kept 12 bases outside the gene matches. Germline values: CDR1 SGHTA, CDR2 FQGNSA. CDR3 nucleotide sequence: TGTGCCAGCAGTTTTGGCCGGGACAGGGGGCCGGGTGAAGCTTTCTTT. Protein sequence: CASSFGRDRGPGEAFF.

Only a few counts were recorded for this clone. This chain links TRBV19 with TRBJ1-2, with 9 bases identical to TRBD1. Germline trimming cut 5 bases from V and 5 bases from J; bases unmatched to any gene: 6. Germline V gene sequence: CDR1 LNHDA, CDR2 SQIVND (reference sequence). The CDR3 length is 14 residues. This CDR3 reads CASSGHRGQYGYTF. Written as DNA, the CDR3 is TGTGCCAGTAGTGGGCACAGGGGGCAATATGGCTACACCTTC.

This sequence joins TRBV7-2 and TRBJ2-1, with D possibly matching TRBD2 (6 bases). The ends were cut back, 2 bases at V and 0 bases at J, with 14 bases in the middle. The CDR3 is 17 amino acids. Germline V gives CDR1 SGHTA, CDR2 FQGNSA. The CDR3 bases are TGTGCCAGCAGCTTAAGCTTAGCGGCAGGCTCCTACAATGAGCAGTTCTTC. Amino acids: CASSLSLAAGSYNEQFF.

V usage is TRBV5-1 and J usage is TRBJ2-2; 14 bases are a match to TRBD2. CDR1 SGHRS and CDR2 YFSETQ come from the germline V gene. J lost 3 bases, V lost 4 bases, and 11 bases had no gene match. This CDR3 is built from 19 residues. The CDR3 protein is CASSHPGLAGVWHTGELFF. In DNA form, the CDR3 reads TGCGCCAGCAGCCATCCGGGACTAGCGGGAGTGTGGCACACCGGGGAGCTGTTTTTT. Full variable domain (missing parts from reference TRBV5-1 and TRBJ2-2): KAGVTQTPRYLIKTRGQQVTLSCSPISGHRSVSWYQQTPGQGLQFLFEYFSETQRNKGNFPGRFSGRQFSNSRSEMNVSTLELGDSALYLCASSHPGLAGVWHTGELFFGEGSRLTVL.

This clone was counted a single time. J is TRBJ1-4 and V is TRBV29-1; TRBD1 matches 7 bases. The CDR3 length is 13 residues. The V gene end was trimmed by 7 bases and the J gene end by 8 bases; junction bases not matched to a gene: 10. Germline V gene sequence: CDR1 SQVTM, CDR2 ANQGSEA. The CDR3 DNA is TGCAGCGGATCGACAGGGAGCAGGGAAAAACTGTTTTTT. This sequence encodes CSGSTGSREKLFF.

This chain connects TRBV29-1 to TRBJ1-4; D not certain. The CDR3 contains 12 residues. V was pared by 4 bases and J by 0 bases, with 3 bases between. Germline assignment: CDR1 SQVTM and CDR2 ANQGSEA. CDR3 DNA sequence: TGCAGCGTTGGAGCAACTAATGAAAAACTGTTTTTT. As protein: CSVGATNEKLFF.

The sample holds one count of this clone. This chain links TRBV7-2 with TRBJ1-4, with D unclear. The germline V gene has CDR1 SGHTA and CDR2 FQGNSA. V lost 5 bases and J lost 7, with 14 bases in between. This CDR3 region has 14 residues. CDR3 in amino acids: CASSLNFNPEKLFF. In DNA form, the CDR3 reads TGTGCCAGCAGCCTAAATTTCAACCCTGAAAAACTGTTTTTT.

This clone was counted a few times. The rearrangement links TRBV4-3 to TRBJ2-1, with 11 bases fitting TRBD1. Unmatched junction bases numbered 4, after V lost 3 bases and J lost 6 bases. This CDR3 spans 15 amino acids. Germline V CDR1 and CDR2: LGHNA, YSLEER. The CDR3 nucleotides read TGCGCCAGCAGCCACGCTGGGACAGGGGGCAATGAGCAGTTCTTC. Translating gives CASSHAGTGGNEQFF.

This sequence joins TRBV19 and TRBJ1-5; D gene unclear. The CDR3 spans 16 residues. Germline lookup yields CDR1 LNHDA and CDR2 SQIVND (reference sequence). V was pared by 9 bases and J by 1 base, with 19 bases between. The CDR3: CASRPLGTLSNQPQHF. CDR3 DNA: TGTGCCAGCCGACCTCTGGGCACTCTAAGCAATCAGCCCCAGCATTTT. Together with reference TRBV19 and TRBJ1-5, the CDR3 gives the full variable domain: DGGITQSPKYLFRKEGQNVTLSCEQNLNHDAMYWYRQDPGQGLRLIYYSQIVNDFQKGDIAEGYSVSREKKESFPLTVTSAQKNPTAFYLCASRPLGTLSNQPQHFGDGTRLSIL.

J is TRBJ1-2 and V is TRBV2; no firm D call. Germline CDR1 and CDR2: SNHLY and FYNNEI. CDR3 length: 14 amino acids. V lost 4 bases and J 4 bases, leaving 13 bases between the germline ends. The CDR3 DNA sequence: TGTGCCAGCAGTGGTTTGGGGAAGCTCTATGGCTACACCTTC. This translates into CASSGLGKLYGYTF.

This clone was seen only a few times. The chain combines TRBV3-1 (or the pseudogene TRBV3-2) with TRBJ2-7; D gene unclear. Germline CDR1 reads LGHDT; CDR2 reads YNNKEL (reference sequence). V lost 0 bases and J lost 0, with 15 bases in between. The CDR3 is made up of 17 amino acids. CDR3 bases: TGTGCCAGCAGCCAAGATCTTTCCCCCGGGTACTCCTACGAGCAGTACTTC. Protein: CASSQDLSPGYSYEQYF.

This clone was counted between two and nine times. The CDR3 nucleotides are TGCGCCAGCGAGCAACGTAGGACCAATCAGCCCCAGCATTTT. It yields the protein CASEQRRTNQPQHF. V is TRBV10-2 and J is TRBJ1-5; no reliable D call. The CDR3 totals 14 residues. From germline, CDR1 is WSHSY and CDR2 SAAADI. Trimming cost V 8 bases and J 3 bases, with 14 bases left between them.

This clone was found once. V and J are TRBV2 and TRBJ2-7, with D unclear. Germline V gene lookup returns CDR1 SNHLY and CDR2 FYNNEI. V was pared by 3 bases and J by 3 bases, with 9 bases between. This CDR3 region has 13 residues. The CDR3 reads CASSERQDYEQYF. The CDR3 DNA is TGTGCCAGCAGTGAGAGGCAAGACTACGAGCAGTACTTC. Full variable domain (outside the CDR3, taken from reference TRBV2 and TRBJ2-7): EPEVTQTPSHQVTQMGQEVILRCVPISNHLYFYWYRQILGQKVEFLVSFYNNEISEKSEIFDDQFSVERPDGSNFTLKIRSTKLEDSAMYFCASSERQDYEQYFGPGTRLTVT.

This clone was picked up one time. The chain links TRBV5-1 to TRBJ2-2; possible D gene TRBD2, 5 bases. Germline V gene data show CDR1 as SGHRS and CDR2 as YFSETQ. The CDR3 is 16 residues long. V lost 1 base and J 6 bases, leaving 16 bases between the germline ends. The CDR3 DNA reads as TGCGCCAGCAGCTTGTTAGGCCTAGCCCTCCCCGGGGAGCTGTTTTTT. It is translated as CASSLLGLALPGELFF.

The rearrangement joins TRBV9 to TRBJ2-1; 9 bases fit TRBD2. V was clipped by 2 bases and J by 15 bases; unmatched bases: 6. CDR1 is SGDLS, CDR2 YYNGEE, per germline. The length of the CDR3 is 12 residues. The CDR3, as DNA: TGTGCCAGCAGCGTCCTAGCGGGACCCCCGTTCTTC. Its translation is CASSVLAGPPFF. The full variable domain, rest sourced from reference TRBV9 and TRBJ2-1, is DSGVTQTPKHLITATGQRVTLRCSPRSGDLSVYWYQQSLDQGLQFLIQYYNGEERAKGNILERFSAQQFPDLHSELNLSSLELGDSALYFCASSVLAGPPFFGPGTRLTVL.

CDR3 bases: TGTGCCACCAGTGACCCGGGGGTCCAAGAGACCCAGTACTTC. It codes for CATSDPGVQETQYF. V and J are TRBV24-1 and TRBJ2-5; weak D call: TRBD2 (6 bases). Germline assignment: CDR1 KGHDR and CDR2 SFDVKD. The CDR3 has 14 residues. Between the trimmed V and J ends, which lost 4 bases and 1 base, there was a span of 9 bases.

This chain connects TRBV28 to TRBJ1-5; D is undetermined. Trimming shortened V by 6 bases and J by 6 bases, and 12 bases separated the two germline ends. Looked up from germline, CDR1 is MDHEN and CDR2 is SYDVKM. CDR3 size: 13 residues. The CDR3 nucleotides are TGTGCCAGCAGACTCGTCGGGAGTCAGCCCCAGCATTTT. Its translation is CASRLVGSQPQHF.

The chain employs TRBV29-1 and TRBJ1-1; a weak D match, TRBD1 (6 bases). From germline, CDR1 is SQVTM and CDR2 ANQGSEA. V was trimmed by 4 bases and J by 0 bases, leaving 15 bases between them. CDR3 length equals 15 residues. CDR3 DNA sequence: TGCAGCGTTGGGCCAGGGGATGGGTTGAACACTGAAGCTTTCTTT. Translation: CSVGPGDGLNTEAFF.